Following are 21 T cell receptor beta chains from one sample sequenced in a study of sequential checkpoint blockade in melanoma. As to treatment: randomized to nivolumab then ipilimumab (arm A) or the reverse (arm B). TCRdb's copy holds only in-frame clones and misses some; the assay was immunoSEQ multiplex PCR. The data contain 17,000 or so clones, roughly 70% of them singletons. The starting material was CD8+ T cells sorted from blood (inferred from file names), obtained from a patient given nivolumab and ipilimumab in sequence. Source of these receptors: a human donor with melanoma.

The V gene is TRBV7-9, the J gene TRBJ2-7; TRBD1 matches at 10 bases. The V and J ends lost 4 bases and 4 bases, in that order; junction bases with no gene match: 7. The CDR3 totals 15 residues. Per germline, CDR1 SEHNR and CDR2 FQNEAQ (reference sequence). This CDR3 is CASSSPGQGRYEQYF. In nucleotides, the CDR3 is TGTGCCAGCAGCTCTCCGGGACAGGGGAGGTACGAGCAGTACTTC.

The chain employs TRBV6-6 and TRBJ2-7; TRBD1 aligns across 8 bases. The CDR3 sequence is 15 residues long. Germline V gene lookup returns CDR1 MNHNY and CDR2 SVGAGI (reference sequence). The trim removed 4 bases at V and 5 bases at J, leaving 10 bases unmatched. The CDR3 sequence is CASSSRGQVGHEQYF. The DNA for the CDR3 is TGTGCCAGCAGTTCCCGGGGACAGGTCGGGCACGAGCAGTACTTC.

This sequence joins TRBV5-5 and TRBJ2-7; TRBD1 aligns across 9 bases. The CDR3 loop spans 14 amino acids. The V gene end was trimmed by 6 bases and the J gene end by 2 bases; junction bases not matched to a gene: 6. CDR1 and CDR2 from the germline V gene are SGHKS and YYEKEE (reference sequence). As DNA, the CDR3 is TGTGCCAGCATCCCGGGACAGGGTGCCTACGAGCAGTACTTC. It is translated as CASIPGQGAYEQYF. Supplemented by reference TRBV5-5 and TRBJ2-7, the full variable domain reads DAGVTQSPTHLIKTRGQQVTLRCSPISGHKSVSWYQQVLGQGPQFIFQYYEKEERGRGNFPDRFSARQFPNYSSELNVNALLLGDSALYLCASIPGQGAYEQYFGPGTRLTVT.

This chain joins TRBV5-6 and TRBJ2-6; TRBD1 matches 9 bases. Looked up from germline, CDR1 is SGHDT and CDR2 is YYEEEE. After removal of 3 bases from V and 2 bases from J, the junction contained 6 bases not matched to a gene. The CDR3 covers 17 residues. The DNA for the CDR3 is TGTGCCAGCAGCTCGGGGACAGGGATCGCTGGGGCCAACGTCCTGACTTTC. Translated, it gives CASSSGTGIAGANVLTF.

The J gene is TRBJ2-7, the V gene TRBV12-5; TRBD1 aligns across 7 bases. Germline CDR1 LGHNT, CDR2 FRNRAP. The CDR3 consists of 15 residues. The V gene end was trimmed by 4 bases and the J gene end by 4 bases; junction bases not matched to a gene: 10. CDR3 coding DNA: TGTGCTAGTGGTTCCCCCCGACAGGGTCTATACGAGCAGTACTTC. Amino acids: CASGSPRQGLYEQYF.

The genes are TRBV7-9 and TRBJ1-2; 9 positions match TRBD1. The CDR3 extends over 15 amino acids. V lost 8 bases to trimming and J lost 8 bases; unmatched junction nucleotides: 15. Looked up from germline, CDR1 is SEHNR and CDR2 is FQNEAQ (reference sequence). The CDR3 DNA reads TGTGCCAGCTCCTCCGAACCCCGGGACAGGGAAGGCTACACCTTC. Translating it yields CASSSEPRDREGYTF.

This sequence joins TRBV10-2 and TRBJ2-7; a weak D match, TRBD2 (5 bases). In germline, CDR1 is WSHSY, CDR2 SAAADI. V was clipped by 7 bases and J by 4 bases, with 11 bases between them. CDR3 length: 12 amino acids. The CDR3 sequence is CASTTSGYEQYF. The CDR3 DNA follows: TGCGCCAGCACCACCTCGGGGTACGAGCAGTACTTC.

The chain uses TRBV4-3 and TRBJ2-7; 9 nucleotides agree with TRBD2. This CDR3 spans 15 amino acids. After removal of 3 bases from V and 3 bases from J, the junction contained 6 bases not matched to a gene. Germline V lookup: CDR1 LGHNA, CDR2 YSLEER. In DNA form, the CDR3 reads TGCGCCAGCAGCCATTTAGCGGGAGCCGACTACGAGCAGTACTTC. Protein: CASSHLAGADYEQYF.

J is TRBJ1-1 and V is TRBV2; tentatively, D is TRBD1 (6 bases). V lost 7 bases and J 7 bases, leaving 19 bases between the germline ends. Germline values: CDR1 SNHLY, CDR2 FYNNEI. The CDR3 consists of 14 residues. CDR3 loop: CASTSRDTFIEAFF. CDR3 bases: TGTGCCAGCACCTCCAGGGACACTTTTATTGAAGCTTTCTTT.

This clone was counted only a few times. J is TRBJ2-3 and V is TRBV12-2; TRBD2 reflects the table's D call only, with no check against the DNA. TRBV12-2 is a listed pseudogene. This CDR3 has 12 residues. The CDR3 loop reads CAIMRETDTQYF. Written as DNA, the CDR3 is TGTGCCATTATGAGGGAGACAGATACGCAGTATTTT.

The chain links TRBV27 to TRBJ2-1; 10 positions agree with TRBD1. This CDR3 has 14 residues. Trimming removed 7 bases from V and 6 bases from J; junction bases left unmatched: 6. Germline CDR1 MNHEY, CDR2 SMNVEV (reference sequence). CDR3 DNA sequence: TGTGCCAGCACCAGACAGGGGGCGACCAATGAGCAGTTCTTC. Amino acid sequence: CASTRQGATNEQFF.

J is TRBJ2-7 and V is TRBV4-2, with D unclear. Germline V lookup: CDR1 LGHNA, CDR2 YNFKEQ. The V and J ends lost 1 base and 1 base respectively, with 5 bases between them. CDR3 length equals 13 residues. CDR3: CASSQGRSYEQYF. CDR3 nucleotides: TGTGCCAGCAGCCAAGGTAGATCCTACGAGCAGTACTTC.

This chain joins TRBV5-1 and TRBJ1-2, with 10 bases identical to TRBD1. V was pared by 4 bases and J by 4 bases, with 10 bases of the junction left unmatched. This CDR3 has 16 amino acids. Germline CDR1 and CDR2: SGHRS and YFSETQ. The CDR3 sequence is CASSPTDRGRFYGYTF. CDR3 sequence (DNA): TGCGCCAGCAGCCCGACCGACAGGGGGCGCTTCTATGGCTACACCTTC.

In its sample, this clone was seen a few times. The chain uses TRBV9 and TRBJ1-3, with D possibly being TRBD1 (5 bases). V was shortened by 4 bases and J by 9 bases, with 26 bases between the two germline ends. Germline V CDR1 and CDR2: SGDLS, YYNGEE. The CDR3 totals 17 residues. In DNA form, the CDR3 reads TGTGCCAGCAGCCCTTCTCCGGGACTACAGTTTGCTCGCACCATATATTTT. Amino acids: CASSPSPGLQFARTIYF. Filled out from reference TRBV9 and TRBJ1-3, the complete variable domain reads DSGVTQTPKHLITATGQRVTLRCSPRSGDLSVYWYQQSLDQGLQFLIQYYNGEERAKGNILERFSAQQFPDLHSELNLSSLELGDSALYFCASSPSPGLQFARTIYFGEGSWLTVV.

The chain employs TRBV7-3 and TRBJ2-3; 7 bases are shared with TRBD2. V was clipped by 3 bases and J by 0 bases; unmatched bases: 3. Germline V gene data show CDR1 as SGHTA and CDR2 as FQGTGA. This CDR3 region has 15 residues. CDR3 region: CASSFASGSTDTQYF. The CDR3 DNA reads TGTGCCAGCAGCTTCGCTAGCGGTAGCACAGATACGCAGTATTTT. Drawing the rest from reference TRBV7-3 and TRBJ2-3, the complete variable domain is GAGVSQTPSNKVTEKGKYVELRCDPISGHTALYWYRQSLGQGPEFLIYFQGTGAADDSGLPNDRFFAVRPEGSVSTLKIQRTERGDSAVYLCASSFASGSTDTQYFGPGTRLTVL.

This clone occurred once. The V and J genes are TRBV27 and TRBJ1-1; 9 bases agree with TRBD1. The CDR3 contains 14 residues. The germline V gene has CDR1 MNHEY and CDR2 SMNVEV (reference sequence). V lost 5 bases, J lost 3 bases, and 4 bases stayed unmatched. This CDR3 is CASSIRTGDTEAFF. The CDR3 region has the DNA TGTGCCAGCAGTATCCGGACAGGGGACACTGAAGCTTTCTTT.

The chain joins TRBV30 to TRBJ2-5, with 7 bases that match TRBD1. V gave up 0 bases and J gave up 4 bases; unmatched junction bases: 8. The CDR3 is made up of 15 amino acids. Per the germline V gene, CDR1 is GTSNPN and CDR2 is SVGIG (reference sequence). The CDR3 protein is CAWSVDDRAGETQYF. CDR3 DNA sequence: TGTGCCTGGAGTGTTGACGACAGGGCAGGAGAGACCCAGTACTTC. Full variable domain (rest looked up from reference TRBV30 and TRBJ2-5): SQTIHQWPATLVQPVGSPLSLECTVEGTSNPNLYWYRQAAGRGLQLLFYSVGIGQISSEVPQNLSASRPQDRQFILSSKKLLLSDSGFYLCAWSVDDRAGETQYFGPGTRLLVL.

The chain carries TRBV14 and TRBJ2-7, with D possibly being TRBD2 (6 bases). CDR3 size: 12 residues. The germline V gene has CDR1 SGHDN and CDR2 FVKESK. V gave up 4 bases and J gave up 6 bases, with 10 bases separating them. CDR3 bases: TGTGCCAGCAGCCTGGGACTTGGCGAGCAGTACTTC. This sequence encodes CASSLGLGEQYF.

This clone has more than one count but fewer than ten. The germline gene is not matched at one end of the junction; a read error may be the cause. V usage is TRBV5-5 and J usage is TRBJ2-7; D not certain. The length of the CDR3 is 14 residues. Germline assignment: CDR1 SGHKS and CDR2 YYEKEE (reference sequence). The CDR3 bases are TGCGCCAGCAGCCAAGACGGCTCGTCGCGGGAGCAGTACTTC. Protein product: CASSQDGSSREQYF.

The V and J genes are TRBV5-6 and TRBJ2-7, with 11 bases lining up with TRBD1. V gave up 0 bases and J gave up 2 bases; unmatched junction bases: 4. Germline CDR1 and CDR2: SGHDT and YYEEEE. The CDR3 extends over 16 amino acids. CDR3 sequence (DNA): TGTGCCAGCAGCTTGGATTGGACAGGGGGCCCCTACGAGCAGTACTTC. It translates to CASSLDWTGGPYEQYF. Full variable domain (rest looked up from reference TRBV5-6 and TRBJ2-7): DAGVTQSPTHLIKTRGQQVTLRCSPKSGHDTVSWYQQALGQGPQFIFQYYEEEERQRGNFPDRFSGHQFPNYSSELNVNALLLGDSALYLCASSLDWTGGPYEQYFGPGTRLTVT.

The V call is TRBV5-6, the J call TRBJ2-7; D uncertain. The CDR3 spans 14 residues. Germline V gene data show CDR1 as SGHDT and CDR2 as YYEEEE. V was trimmed by 0 bases and J by 0 bases, leaving 7 bases between them. The CDR3 sequence: CASSLGRSSYEQYF. CDR3 coding DNA: TGTGCCAGCAGCTTGGGCAGAAGCTCCTACGAGCAGTACTTC.